The rows below give T cell receptor beta chains drawn from one sample of a study of relationships among human T cell subsets. MiXCR, applied by TCRdb to the multiplex PCR reads, yields one record per CDR3 protein. The sample has under 15,000 distinct CDR3 sequences; around 60% are singletons. Sequenced input: Tregs sorted from blood. Receptor source: a man aged 35-49 years in good health. Each CDR3 is given with its conserved first and last residue. The D gene is left open where the match is weak. The size field is filled for only some rows; it gives once, few, many or a size class.

d_call	v_call	j_call	clone_size	cdr3_aa	cdr3_nt
-	TRBV11-2	TRBJ2-3	-	CASSWRLDGTQYF	TGTGCCAGCAGCTGGCGACTAGATGGTACGCAGTATTTT
TRBD1	TRBV12-3/TRBV12-4	TRBJ2-7	-	CASSLWGQGYEQYF	TGTGCCAGCAGTTTGTGGGGACAGGGCTACGAGCAGTACTTC
TRBD2	TRBV20-1	TRBJ2-3	-	CSANSGGSTDAQYF	TGCAGTGCTAATAGCGGGGGCAGCACAGATGCGCAGTATTTT
-	TRBV19	TRBJ2-6	-	CASSTSGRFSGANVLTF	TGTGCCAGTAGTACCTCGGGACGCTTCTCTGGGGCCAACGTCCTGACTTTC
TRBD2	TRBV11-3	TRBJ2-1	-	CASSTSGGGEQFF	TGTGCCAGCAGCACTAGCGGGGGGGGTGAGCAGTTCTTC
-	TRBV28	TRBJ2-1	-	CASSSQTRVMLF	TGTGCCAGCAGTTCGCAGACCCGGGTTATGCTCTTC
-	TRBV12-3/TRBV12-4	TRBJ1-1	-	CASSTSQSEAFF	TGTGCCAGCAGTACCTCCCAGAGTGAAGCTTTCTTT
-	TRBV30	TRBJ1-5	-	CAWRQSSNQPQHF	TGTGCCTGGAGACAATCGAGCAATCAGCCCCAGCATTTT
-	TRBV6-5	TRBJ2-1	-	CASSYPPSDEQFF	TGTGCCAGCAGTTACCCACCCAGCGATGAGCAGTTCTTC
TRBD1	TRBV11-2	TRBJ1-2	once	CASSLAGDRFGYTF	TGTGCCAGCAGCTTAGCAGGGGACAGATTCGGCTACACCTTC
-	TRBV28	TRBJ1-5	-	CASSLRTANQPQHF	TGTGCCAGCAGTCTAAGGACAGCGAATCAGCCCCAGCATTTT
-	TRBV5-1	TRBJ2-1	-	CASSMQGGFDEQFF	TGCGCCAGCAGCATGCAGGGGGGCTTCGATGAGCAGTTCTTC
TRBD1	TRBV20-1	TRBJ2-5	once	CSARDGQGGETQYF	TGCAGTGCTAGGGACGGACAGGGAGGAGAGACCCAGTACTTC
TRBD2	TRBV10-1	TRBJ2-1	-	CASSKSSGAYNEQFF	TGCGCCAGCAGTAAATCTAGCGGGGCTTACAATGAGCAGTTCTTC
-	TRBV6-1	TRBJ1-5	-	CASQHGFNQPQHF	TGTGCCAGCCAACACGGCTTCAATCAGCCCCAGCATTTT
TRBD2	TRBV30	TRBJ2-4	-	CAWSVSRLAGATKNIQCF	TGTGCCTGGAGTGTGTCTCGGCTAGCGGGAGCCACCAAAAACATTCAGTGCTTC
TRBD1	TRBV28	TRBJ1-2	-	CASVGTGGNYGYTF	TGTGCCAGCGTAGGGACAGGGGGTAACTATGGCTACACCTTC
TRBD1	TRBV20-1	TRBJ2-7	-	CSARAPHGGTGGSYEQYF	TGCAGTGCTAGAGCCCCCCATGGAGGGACAGGGGGCTCCTACGAGCAGTACTTC
TRBD2	TRBV12-3/TRBV12-4	TRBJ2-1	once	CASSLVAGSYNEQFF	TGTGCCAGCAGTCTGGTAGCGGGTTCCTACAATGAGCAGTTCTTC
-	TRBV20-1	TRBJ1-5	few	CSARVPGYSNQPQHF	TGCAGTGCTAGAGTTCCAGGTTATAGCAATCAGCCCCAGCATTTT